A single sample gave rise to the 18 T cell receptor beta chains below, sequenced in a study of a mutant IDH1 vaccine in newly diagnosed glioma. Time point reported: week 23, last vaccination. Vaccinated patients received 300 ug of mutant IDH1 20-mer peptide per dose, with topical imiquimod. The protocol was immunoSEQ multiplex PCR, while the TCRdb copy is restricted to in-frame clones and leaves out a portion. The sample consists of tens of thousands of clones, approximately 85% of them appearing once. Antigens for these TCRs are unknown. Sample: PBMCs, taken from a glioma patient whose treatment included an IDH1 peptide vaccine. Source of these receptors: a woman between 45 and 65 years old with glioma.

The rearrangement uses TRBV19 and TRBJ1-3; D uncertain. Looked up from germline, CDR1 is LNHDA and CDR2 is SQIVND (reference sequence). With 7 bases removed from V and 1 base from J, the gap between germline ends came to 14 bases. This CDR3 region has 15 residues. The CDR3 nucleotides read TGTGCCAGTATCTCCGGACTGTCGTCTGGAAACACCATATATTTT. The encoded protein is CASISGLSSGNTIYF.

The rearrangement uses TRBV20-1 and TRBJ2-7; no reliable D call. V lost 0 bases and J lost 7, with 4 bases in between. The CDR3 is made up of 10 amino acids. The germline CDR1 and CDR2 sequences are DFQATT and SNEGSKA (reference sequence). CDR3 DNA: TGCAGTGCTAGAGATTGGGAGCAGTACTTC. It encodes CSARDWEQYF.

V gene TRBV13 combines with J gene TRBJ2-3; no firm D call. V was pared by 7 bases and J by 2 bases, with 10 bases between. This CDR3 has 13 residues. Germline V CDR1 and CDR2: PRHDT, FYEKMQ (reference sequence). The CDR3 nucleotides read TGTGCCAGCACCCAATATAACACAGATACGCAGTATTTT. Its protein product is CASTQYNTDTQYF.

CDR3 loop: CASSLLSTGVRGEQYF. CDR3 in DNA: TGTGCCAGCAGTTTACTATCTACAGGGGTCCGAGGCGAGCAGTACTTC. The V and J genes are TRBV28 and TRBJ2-7; TRBD1 agrees at 7 bases. Germline CDR1 MDHEN, CDR2 SYDVKM. The junction had 13 bases not matched to a gene; V was cut back by 2 bases and J by 6 bases. This CDR3 is built from 16 residues.

V and J are TRBV7-9 and TRBJ2-7; a weak D match, TRBD2 (7 bases). Trimming left V 10 bases short and J 2 bases short, with 27 bases between. The CDR3 consists of 17 residues. The germline V gene has CDR1 SEHNR and CDR2 FQNEAQ (reference sequence). Here the CDR3 DNA reads TGTGCCACTAACGGGGGGCTCGAAGCTTTCGCCCCCTACGAGCAGTACTTC. It specifies CATNGGLEAFAPYEQYF.

The V gene is TRBV10-3, the J gene TRBJ2-5, with D perhaps being TRBD1 or TRBD2 (5 bases each). The germline V gene has CDR1 ENHRY and CDR2 SYGVKD. Between the trimmed V and J ends, which lost 3 bases and 2 bases, there was a span of 7 bases. This CDR3 spans 13 amino acids. CDR3: CAISDGGQETQYF. In DNA form, the CDR3 reads TGTGCCATCAGTGATGGGGGACAAGAGACCCAGTACTTC.

This chain joins TRBV29-1 and TRBJ2-7, with D unclear. Trimming pared 1 base from V and 2 bases from J, leaving 9 bases between. Germline assignment: CDR1 SQVTM and CDR2 ANQGSEA. The CDR3 covers 13 residues. The CDR3 DNA sequence: TGCAGCGTTGAAGGTCGCTTTGCCTACGAGCAGTACTTC. Protein product: CSVEGRFAYEQYF.

The chain couples TRBV10-3 to TRBJ2-7; 8 bases match TRBD1. Trimming at V came to 4 bases and at J to 5 bases, leaving 10 bases not matched to a gene. The CDR3 has 15 residues. Germline CDR1 is ENHRY and CDR2 is SYGVKD. CDR3 in amino acids: CAISAHTDRADEQYF. In DNA form, the CDR3 reads TGTGCCATCAGTGCACATACGGACAGGGCCGACGAGCAGTACTTC.

CDR3 loop: CASSQGGEGNEQFF. The CDR3 nucleotides read TGTGCCAGCAGCCAGGGGGGAGAGGGAAATGAGCAGTTCTTC. The V and J genes are TRBV7-9 and TRBJ2-1; D perhaps matches TRBD1 (7 bases). The V gene's germline CDR1 is SEHNR and CDR2 FQNEAQ (reference sequence). This CDR3 is 14 amino acids long. V lost 5 bases to trimming and J lost 7 bases, with 15 bases between them.

J is TRBJ2-2 and V is TRBV5-1; 7 bases align to TRBD1. J lost 1 base, V lost 0 bases, and 6 bases had no gene match. The CDR3 covers 17 residues. The V gene's germline CDR1 is SGHRS and CDR2 YFSETQ. Here the CDR3 reads CASSLASWTGNTGELFF. The CDR3 region has the DNA TGCGCCAGCAGCTTGGCCTCTTGGACAGGGAACACCGGGGAGCTGTTTTTT.

This sequence joins TRBV11-1 and TRBJ2-3; 13 bases are shared with TRBD2. The V segment lost 0 bases and the J segment 0 bases; nucleotides outside the gene matches: 6. The length of the CDR3 is 19 residues. Germline CDR1 is SGHAT and CDR2 is FQDESV (reference sequence). The DNA of the CDR3 is TGTGCCAGCAGCTTAGCGCGTACTAGCGGGAGGGCTAGCACAGATACGCAGTATTTT. This sequence encodes CASSLARTSGRASTDTQYF.

The CDR3 nucleotides read TGTGCCAGCAGTCCAACAGCCTCCACTAATGAAAAACTGTTTTTT. Translating it yields CASSPTASTNEKLFF. V gene TRBV28 combines with J gene TRBJ1-4; no clear D. The V gene's germline CDR1 is MDHEN and CDR2 SYDVKM. V lost 5 bases, J lost 2 bases, and 12 bases lay in between. The CDR3 has 15 residues. Full variable domain (outside the CDR3, taken from reference TRBV28 and TRBJ1-4): DVKVTQSSRYLVKRTGEKVFLECVQDMDHENMFWYRQDPGLGLRLIYFSYDVKMKEKGDIPEGYSVSREKKERFSLILESASTNQTSMYLCASSPTASTNEKLFFGSGTQLSVL.

The rearrangement uses TRBV5-6 and TRBJ1-4; 7 bases map to TRBD1. With V trimmed by 4 bases and J by 8 bases, 14 bases remained unmatched. The germline V gene has CDR1 SGHDT and CDR2 YYEEEE. The CDR3 has 16 amino acids. The CDR3 DNA sequence: TGTGCCAGCAGCCTTAAACAGGGGAAATTGCGGGAAAAACTGTTTTTT. Its translation: CASSLKQGKLREKLFF. The full variable domain, with the rest looked up from reference TRBV5-6 and TRBJ1-4, is DAGVTQSPTHLIKTRGQQVTLRCSPKSGHDTVSWYQQALGQGPQFIFQYYEEEERQRGNFPDRFSGHQFPNYSSELNVNALLLGDSALYLCASSLKQGKLREKLFFGSGTQLSVL.

The V and J genes are TRBV28 and TRBJ1-2; a weak D match, TRBD1 (5 bases). CDR3 length: 13 residues. Germline V gene lookup returns CDR1 MDHEN and CDR2 SYDVKM. Trimming pared 6 bases from V and 5 bases from J, leaving 13 bases between. DNA for the CDR3: TGTGCCAGCAGATCAGGGTTGATATATGGCTACACCTTC. As protein: CASRSGLIYGYTF.

The J gene is TRBJ2-2, the V gene TRBV7-3; TRBD2 matches 7 bases. Germline CDR1 SGHTA, CDR2 FQGTGA. This CDR3 spans 16 amino acids. After removal of 4 bases from V and 3 bases from J, the junction contained 8 bases not matched to a gene. The CDR3 reads CASSSMGGPHTGELFF. The CDR3 nucleotides are TGTGCCAGCAGCTCCATGGGAGGGCCGCACACCGGGGAGCTGTTTTTT.

The sample holds one count of this clone. This sequence joins TRBV27 and TRBJ2-7; D unresolved. The germline V and J ends were trimmed by 7 bases and 7 bases, with 11 bases remaining between them. In germline, CDR1 is MNHEY, CDR2 SMNVEV (reference sequence). The CDR3 loop spans 11 amino acids. The CDR3, as DNA: TGTGCCAGCAAGGGATCAAGGGAGCAGTACTTC. Translating gives CASKGSREQYF.

V usage is TRBV7-9 and J usage is TRBJ2-7; D ambiguous. The germline V and J ends were trimmed by 4 bases and 5 bases, with 18 bases remaining between them. CDR1 and CDR2 (germline): SEHNR, FQNEAQ (reference sequence). This CDR3 has 15 amino acids. Written as DNA, the CDR3 is TGTGCCAGCAGCTCGTTAATCGGCCAGGCCCACGAGCAGTACTTC. Protein product: CASSSLIGQAHEQYF.

This chain links TRBV28 with TRBJ2-5, with 14 bases lining up with TRBD2. CDR1 and CDR2 from the germline V gene are MDHEN and SYDVKM. V lost 4 bases and J lost 5; bases outside the gene matches: 6. This CDR3 comprises 16 residues. The CDR3 bases are TGTGCCAGCAGTTCGCTGGGACTAGCGGGAGTGGAGACCCAGTACTTC. Protein product: CASSSLGLAGVETQYF.